The clone carrying this TCR beta chain came up a few times. The data were obtained in a study of CD8+ T cells in alopecia areata. The authors sorted CD4+ cells into CD25+CD127- cells for 4 or 5 patients. Sequencing relied on a cDNA template that was reverse transcribed from extracted RNA. Measured with immunoSEQ multiplex PCR; TCRdb has only the in-frame clones, and not every one. The table has approximately 13,000 clones, 45% to 60% seen once. Sequencing input: CD4+ Tregs sorted from blood. This TCR derives from a human donor with alopecia areata.

CDR3 nucleotides: TGTGCCAGCAGTTTAAGGGGGGGGCAGCACCAAGAGACCCAGTACTTC. It translates to CASSLRGGQHQETQYF. The rearrangement joins TRBV28 to TRBJ2-5; tentatively, D is TRBD2 (7 bases). With 2 bases removed from V and 0 bases from J, the gap between germline ends came to 13 bases. The CDR3 consists of 16 residues. Germline values: CDR1 MDHEN, CDR2 SYDVKM.